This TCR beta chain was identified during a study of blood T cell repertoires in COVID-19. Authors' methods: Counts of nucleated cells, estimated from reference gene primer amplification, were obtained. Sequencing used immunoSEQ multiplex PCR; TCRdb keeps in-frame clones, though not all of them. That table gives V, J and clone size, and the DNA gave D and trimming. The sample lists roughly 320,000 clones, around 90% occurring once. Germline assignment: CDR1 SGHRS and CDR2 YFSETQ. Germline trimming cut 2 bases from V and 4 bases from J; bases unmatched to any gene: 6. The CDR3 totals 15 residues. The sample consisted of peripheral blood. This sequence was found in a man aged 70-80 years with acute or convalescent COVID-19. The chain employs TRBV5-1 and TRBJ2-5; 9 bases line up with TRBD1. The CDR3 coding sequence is TGCGCCAGCAGCTTTACAGGGGGCACGGGAGAGACCCAGTACTTC. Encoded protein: CASSFTGGTGETQYF.